The 15 T cell receptor beta chains presented below share a single source sample, sequenced in a study of T cells in localized non-small cell lung cancer. Generated by immunoSEQ multiplex PCR, the TCRdb table keeps only in-frame clones and is missing some. The sample yields more than 12,000 clones, approximately 85% seen once. The sample in question was peripheral blood, obtained before any cancer treatment. These receptors all stem from a female donor older than 55 with stage I squamous cell lung carcinoma.

About this clone: Other DNA sequences from this sample encode an identical CDR3 as well. The rearrangement joins TRBV19 to TRBJ2-1; 8 bases line up with TRBD2. CDR3 length: 15 amino acids. Trimming cost V 1 base and J 4 bases; bases outside gene matches: 3. Germline values: CDR1 LNHDA, CDR2 SQIVND (reference sequence). CDR3 in DNA: TGTGCCAGTAGTATAGTAGCGGGGCCTTACAATGAGCAGTTCTTC. This gives the protein CASSIVAGPYNEQFF.

The CDR3 protein is CASNLGMSNQPQHF. For the CDR3, the DNA is TGTGCCAGTAACCTAGGGATGAGCAATCAGCCCCAGCATTTT. This sequence joins TRBV19 and TRBJ1-5, with D unclear. This CDR3 contains 14 residues. V lost 7 bases and J 1 base, leaving 11 bases between the germline ends. Germline assignment: CDR1 LNHDA and CDR2 SQIVND (reference sequence). The whole variable domain, remainder taken from reference TRBV19 and TRBJ1-5, is DGGITQSPKYLFRKEGQNVTLSCEQNLNHDAMYWYRQDPGQGLRLIYYSQIVNDFQKGDIAEGYSVSREKKESFPLTVTSAQKNPTAFYLCASNLGMSNQPQHFGDGTRLSIL.

The CDR3 here is CASSQGREEAFF. DNA for the CDR3: TGTGCCAGCAGCCAAGGGAGGGAGGAAGCTTTCTTT. The genes are TRBV7-9 and TRBJ1-1, with unresolved D. Germline values: CDR1 SEHNR, CDR2 FQNEAQ (reference sequence). This CDR3 has 12 residues. Trimming stripped 5 bases from V and 8 bases from J, with 12 bases between.

V usage is TRBV9 and J usage is TRBJ1-2; D is unclear. From germline, CDR1 is SGDLS and CDR2 YYNGEE. The CDR3 runs 15 residues. V lost 0 bases and J 4 bases, leaving 13 bases between the germline ends. In nucleotides, the CDR3 is TGTGCCAGCAGCGTAGACGGCAACCGCCCCTATGGCTACACCTTC. Translating it yields CASSVDGNRPYGYTF.

The rearrangement uses TRBV6-1 and TRBJ1-1; 8 nucleotides align to TRBD1. Germline loops: CDR1 MNHNS, CDR2 SASEGT. Trimming took 9 bases from V and 4 from J; bases not matched to a gene: 7. CDR3 length: 13 amino acids. The CDR3, as DNA: TGTGCCAGTTGCCGAGGACAGGGCACTGAAGCTTTCTTT. It is translated as CASCRGQGTEAFF.

CDR3 protein: CASSLSWGQPQHF. DNA for the CDR3: TGTGCCAGCAGCTTAAGTTGGGGGCAGCCCCAGCATTTT. V gene TRBV7-6 combines with J gene TRBJ1-5; D possibly corresponds to TRBD1 (5 bases). CDR1 SGHVS and CDR2 FNYEAQ come from the germline V gene. V gave up 2 bases and J gave up 7 bases, with 9 bases separating them. The CDR3 loop spans 13 amino acids. The full variable domain, its missing parts supplied by reference TRBV7-6 and TRBJ1-5, is GAGVSQSPRYKVTKRGQDVALRCDPISGHVSLYWYRQALGQGPEFLTYFNYEAQQDKSGLPNDRFSAERPEGSISTLTIQRTEQRDSAMYRCASSLSWGQPQHFGDGTRLSIL.

The genes are TRBV2 and TRBJ2-7, with 11 bases aligning to TRBD1. The ends lost 6 bases at V and 4 bases at J; junction bases unmatched: 2. CDR3 size: 13 residues. Germline CDR1 SNHLY, CDR2 FYNNEI. CDR3 in amino acids: CASRGTGGYEQYF. In DNA, the CDR3 is TGTGCCAGCAGGGGGACAGGGGGGTACGAGCAGTACTTC.

V and J are TRBV5-1 and TRBJ1-3; the D is unclear. V lost 1 base and J lost 2, with 4 bases in between. The germline V gene encodes CDR1 SGHRS and CDR2 YFSETQ. The CDR3 loop spans 13 amino acids. CDR3 sequence: CASSLPPGNTIYF. In DNA form, the CDR3 reads TGCGCCAGCAGCTTGCCACCTGGAAACACCATATATTTT.

The chain joins TRBV5-5 to TRBJ1-2; 8 bases align to TRBD1. The V and J ends lost 0 bases and 5 bases, in that order; junction bases with no gene match: 6. CDR1 and CDR2 from the germline V gene are SGHKS and YYEKEE (reference sequence). This CDR3 comprises 15 residues. CDR3 coding DNA: TGTGCCAGCAGCTTGGGGGACAGGACCCGTTATGGCTACACCTTC. This sequence encodes CASSLGDRTRYGYTF.

J is TRBJ1-1 and V is TRBV2; possibly TRBD1 for D (6 bases). The CDR3 has 13 residues. The germline gives CDR1 SNHLY, CDR2 FYNNEI. The V end lost 4 bases, the J end lost 3 bases, and 9 bases lay between the germline ends. This chain's CDR3 is CASSAHRDTEAFF. CDR3 nucleotides: TGTGCCAGCAGTGCTCACAGGGACACTGAAGCTTTCTTT. Complete variable domain (other parts from reference TRBV2 and TRBJ1-1): EPEVTQTPSHQVTQMGQEVILRCVPISNHLYFYWYRQILGQKVEFLVSFYNNEISEKSEIFDDQFSVERPDGSNFTLKIRSTKLEDSAMYFCASSAHRDTEAFFGQGTRLTVV.

This clone was seen only once. The chain links TRBV7-2 to TRBJ2-7, with D hard to call. The V gene's germline CDR1 is SGHTA and CDR2 FQGNSA. This CDR3 has 11 residues. V lost 4 bases to trimming and J lost 3 bases, with 4 bases between them. CDR3 in amino acids: CASSSYYEQYF. CDR3 DNA: TGTGCCAGCAGCTCCTACTACGAGCAGTACTTC.

This clone occurred a few times. The chain combines TRBV4-2 with TRBJ2-2, with D perhaps assigned TRBD1 or TRBD2 (5 bases each). V was shortened by 3 bases and J by 0 bases, with 11 bases between the two germline ends. The germline gives CDR1 LGHNA, CDR2 YNFKEQ. The CDR3 length is 16 residues. The chain's CDR3 is CASSHEGTANTGELFF. In DNA, the CDR3 is TGTGCCAGCAGCCATGAGGGGACGGCGAACACCGGGGAGCTGTTTTTT.

This clone has a handful of counts. The chain links TRBV11-2 to TRBJ2-1; TRBD2 might be the D (5 bases). Trimming removed 7 bases from V and 5 bases from J, with 9 bases in between. Germline assignment: CDR1 SGHAT and CDR2 FQNNGV. The CDR3 extends over 12 amino acids. This CDR3 reads CASKTGDNEQFF. The DNA for the CDR3 is TGTGCCAGCAAGACCGGGGACAATGAGCAGTTCTTC.

This chain joins TRBV19 and TRBJ1-1; 8 bases map to TRBD1. J gave up 4 bases and V 7 bases, and 8 bases lay outside the gene matches. The germline V gene has CDR1 LNHDA and CDR2 SQIVND (reference sequence). The CDR3 totals 14 residues. The CDR3 protein is CASTLDREGTEAFF. The CDR3 nucleotides are TGTGCCAGTACCTTGGACAGGGAGGGCACTGAAGCTTTCTTT.

This chain links TRBV7-3 with TRBJ2-2; D possibly corresponds to TRBD2 (6 bases). This CDR3 comprises 17 residues. Trimming removed 4 bases at V and 3 bases at J, with 18 bases between. Germline V CDR1 and CDR2: SGHTA, FQGTGA. CDR3 sequence: CASSSRRGTQDTGELFF. The CDR3 DNA is TGTGCCAGCAGCTCCAGACGGGGGACCCAGGACACCGGGGAGCTGTTTTTT.